This T cell receptor beta chain came from a study of T cell changes during pregnancy in multiple sclerosis. Assay used: immunoSEQ multiplex PCR; TCRdb lists only in-frame clones, some missing. The table includes some 140,000 clones, around 95% detected once. This clone was seen just once. The input for sequencing was peripheral blood, taken after pregnancy. The source is a female donor with multiple sclerosis, enrolled in a pregnancy study.

The CDR3 region is CASSQVGRGNTEAFF. The CDR3, as DNA: TGCGCCAGCAGCCAAGTAGGCAGGGGGAACACTGAAGCTTTCTTT. V usage is TRBV4-1 and J usage is TRBJ1-1; D perhaps matches TRBD1 (6 bases). The CDR3 covers 15 residues. The germline gives CDR1 MGHRA, CDR2 YSYEKL. Trimming left V 1 base short and J 1 base short, with 10 bases between.